Described below is a single TCR beta chain sequence and its context. Its target is unknown. Profiled with immunoSEQ multiplex PCR; TCRdb holds only in-frame clones, not every one. The data show more than 45,000 clones, with approximately 73% seen just once and approximately 11% held by the top ten. This sample stems from a study of PD-1 blockade in classical Hodgkin lymphoma. Turning to the study itself: Intravenous nivolumab at 3 mg/kg was given to patients every 2 weeks. Regarding the study as a whole: Patients who responded completely had about the same baseline diversity as newly diagnosed patients.

Each and every patient relapsed after autologous stem cell transplantation, and patients got differing brentuximab vedotin exposure. Germline trimming cut 10 bases from V and 3 bases from J; bases unmatched to any gene: 4. This CDR3 has 12 residues. Germline assignment: CDR1 MGHDK and CDR2 SYGVNS. J is TRBJ2-3 and V is TRBV25-1; 7 bases map to TRBD2. This sequence originates from a human donor with classical Hodgkin lymphoma. The specimen comprised peripheral blood mononuclear cells (PBMCs), sampled at baseline. The CDR3 bases are TGTGCCAACGGGAGGTTGACAGATACGCAGTATTTT. Translation: CANGRLTDTQYF. The full variable domain, completed using reference TRBV25-1 and TRBJ2-3, is EADIYQTPRYLVIGTGKKITLECSQTMGHDKMYWYQQDPGMELHLIHYSYGVNSTEKGDLSSESTVSRIRTEHFPLTLESARPSHTSQYLCANGRLTDTQYFGPGTRLTVL.